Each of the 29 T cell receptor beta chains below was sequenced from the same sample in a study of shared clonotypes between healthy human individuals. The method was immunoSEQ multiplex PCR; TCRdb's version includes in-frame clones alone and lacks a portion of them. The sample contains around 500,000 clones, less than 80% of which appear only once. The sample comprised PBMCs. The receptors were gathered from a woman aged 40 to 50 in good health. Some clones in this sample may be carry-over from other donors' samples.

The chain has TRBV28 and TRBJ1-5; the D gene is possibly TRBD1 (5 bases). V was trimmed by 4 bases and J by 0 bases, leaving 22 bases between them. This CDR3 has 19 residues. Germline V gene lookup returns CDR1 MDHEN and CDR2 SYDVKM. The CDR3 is CASSSPETETYYSNQPQHF. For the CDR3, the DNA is TGTGCCAGCAGTTCCCCCGAGACAGAGACCTACTATAGCAATCAGCCCCAGCATTTT.

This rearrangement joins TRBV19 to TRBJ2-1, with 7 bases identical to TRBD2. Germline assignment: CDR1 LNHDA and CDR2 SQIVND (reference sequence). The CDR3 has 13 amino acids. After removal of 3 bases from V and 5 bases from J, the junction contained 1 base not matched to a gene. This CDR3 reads CASSMGTNNEQFF. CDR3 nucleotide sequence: TGTGCCAGTAGTATGGGGACTAACAATGAGCAGTTCTTC.

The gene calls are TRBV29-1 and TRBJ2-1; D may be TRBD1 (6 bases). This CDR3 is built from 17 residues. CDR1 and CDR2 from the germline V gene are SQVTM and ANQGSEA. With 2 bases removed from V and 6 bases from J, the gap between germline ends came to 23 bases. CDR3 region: CSVELWTGRGGINEQFF. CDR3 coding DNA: TGCAGCGTTGAATTGTGGACGGGCAGGGGCGGAATCAATGAGCAGTTCTTC.

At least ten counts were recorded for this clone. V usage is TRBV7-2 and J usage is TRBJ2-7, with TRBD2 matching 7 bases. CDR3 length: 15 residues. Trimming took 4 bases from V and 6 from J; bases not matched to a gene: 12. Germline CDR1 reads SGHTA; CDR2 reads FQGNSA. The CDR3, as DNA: TGTGCCAGCAGCTCCCATGGTTCGTCGGGAGGCGAGCAGTACTTC. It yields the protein CASSSHGSSGGEQYF.

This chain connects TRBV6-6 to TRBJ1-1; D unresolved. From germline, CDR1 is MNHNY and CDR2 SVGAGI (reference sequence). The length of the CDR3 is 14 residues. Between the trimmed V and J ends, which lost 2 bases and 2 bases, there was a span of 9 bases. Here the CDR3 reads CASSYAMDNTEAFF. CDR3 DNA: TGTGCCAGCAGTTACGCTATGGACAACACTGAAGCTTTCTTT.

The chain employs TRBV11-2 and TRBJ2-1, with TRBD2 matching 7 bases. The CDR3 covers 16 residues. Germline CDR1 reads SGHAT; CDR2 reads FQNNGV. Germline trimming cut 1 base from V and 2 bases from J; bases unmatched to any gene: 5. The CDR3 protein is CASSLGRLAPYNEQFF. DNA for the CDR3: TGTGCCAGCAGCTTAGGGAGACTAGCTCCCTACAATGAGCAGTTCTTC.

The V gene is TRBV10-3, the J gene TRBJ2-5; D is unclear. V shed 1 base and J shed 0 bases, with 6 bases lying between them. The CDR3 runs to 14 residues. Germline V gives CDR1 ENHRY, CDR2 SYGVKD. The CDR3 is CAISEYGNQETQYF. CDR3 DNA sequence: TGTGCCATCAGTGAGTATGGCAACCAAGAGACCCAGTACTTC.

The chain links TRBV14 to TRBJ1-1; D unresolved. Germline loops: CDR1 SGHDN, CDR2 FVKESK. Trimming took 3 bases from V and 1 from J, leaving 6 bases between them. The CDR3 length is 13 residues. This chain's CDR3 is CASSQTQNTEAFF. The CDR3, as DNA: TGTGCCAGCAGCCAGACCCAGAACACTGAAGCTTTCTTT.

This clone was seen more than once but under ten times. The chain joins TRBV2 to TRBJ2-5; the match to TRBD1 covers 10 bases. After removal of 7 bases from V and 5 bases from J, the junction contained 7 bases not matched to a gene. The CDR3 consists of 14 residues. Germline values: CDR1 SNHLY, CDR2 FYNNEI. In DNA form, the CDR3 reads TGTGCCAGCAATGACAGGGGGCTATACGAGACCCAGTACTTC. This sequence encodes CASNDRGLYETQYF.

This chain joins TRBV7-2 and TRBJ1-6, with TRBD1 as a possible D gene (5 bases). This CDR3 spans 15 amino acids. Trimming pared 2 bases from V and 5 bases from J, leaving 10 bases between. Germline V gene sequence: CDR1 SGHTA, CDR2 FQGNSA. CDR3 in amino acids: CASSLMGRDNSPLHF. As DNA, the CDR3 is TGTGCCAGCAGCTTAATGGGCAGGGATAATTCACCCCTCCACTTT.

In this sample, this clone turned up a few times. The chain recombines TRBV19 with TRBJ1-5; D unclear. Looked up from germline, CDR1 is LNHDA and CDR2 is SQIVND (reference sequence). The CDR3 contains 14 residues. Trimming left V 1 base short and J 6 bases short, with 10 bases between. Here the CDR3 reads CASSIVTGPQPQHF. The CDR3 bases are TGTGCCAGTAGTATAGTAACCGGGCCTCAGCCCCAGCATTTT.

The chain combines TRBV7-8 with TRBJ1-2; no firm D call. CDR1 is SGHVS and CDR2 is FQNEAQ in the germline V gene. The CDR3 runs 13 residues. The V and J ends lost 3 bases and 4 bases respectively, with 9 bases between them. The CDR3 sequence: CASSFSSTYGYTF. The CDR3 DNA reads TGTGCCAGCAGCTTCAGCTCTACCTATGGCTACACCTTC.

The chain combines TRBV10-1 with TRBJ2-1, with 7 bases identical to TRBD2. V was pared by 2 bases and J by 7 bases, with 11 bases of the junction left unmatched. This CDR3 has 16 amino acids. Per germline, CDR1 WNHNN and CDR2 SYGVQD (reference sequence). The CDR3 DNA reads TGCGCCAGCAGTGAGCGAGCGGGATACCCCCTGAATGAGCAGTTCTTC. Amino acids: CASSERAGYPLNEQFF.

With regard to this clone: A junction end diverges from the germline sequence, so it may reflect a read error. In nucleotides, the CDR3 is TGCGCCAGCAGCCAGGATGGAGGAGGTAGCGGGACCCACACAGATGCGCAGTATTTT. Protein: CASSQDGGGSGTHTDAQYF. The rearrangement links TRBV4-3 to TRBJ2-3; 8 bases align to TRBD2. The CDR3 totals 19 residues. Looked up from germline, CDR1 is LGHNA and CDR2 is YSLEER.

In DNA form, the CDR3 reads TGTGCCAGCAGCGCCCTGGGGGCAGGCCACGAGACCCAGTACTTC. Its translation: CASSALGAGHETQYF. This chain uses TRBV7-9 with TRBJ2-5; D is possibly TRBD1 (6 bases). The V end was cut by 5 bases, the J end by 5 bases, with 18 bases between. Germline V gene sequence: CDR1 SEHNR, CDR2 FQNEAQ (reference sequence). The CDR3 spans 15 residues.

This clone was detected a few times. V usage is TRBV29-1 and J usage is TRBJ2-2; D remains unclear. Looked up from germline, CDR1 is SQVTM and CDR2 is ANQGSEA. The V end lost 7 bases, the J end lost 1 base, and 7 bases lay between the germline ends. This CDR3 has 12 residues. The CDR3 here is CSGRWNTGELFF. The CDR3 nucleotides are TGCAGCGGTAGGTGGAACACCGGGGAGCTGTTTTTT.

CDR3 sequence: CASSTGGFFGNEQFF. CDR3 nucleotides: TGTGCCAGTAGTACCGGAGGTTTTTTTGGCAATGAGCAGTTCTTC. The V and J genes are TRBV19 and TRBJ2-1, with TRBD2 as a possible D gene (5 bases). Trimming took off 4 bases at V and 6 bases at J, with 16 bases between the two ends. The length of the CDR3 is 15 residues. The germline CDR1 and CDR2 sequences are LNHDA and SQIVND (reference sequence).

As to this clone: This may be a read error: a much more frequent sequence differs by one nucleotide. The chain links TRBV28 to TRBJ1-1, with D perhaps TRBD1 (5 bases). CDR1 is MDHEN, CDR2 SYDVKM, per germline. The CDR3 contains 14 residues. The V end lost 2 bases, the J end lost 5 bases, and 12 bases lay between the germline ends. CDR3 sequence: CASSLGGYETEAFF. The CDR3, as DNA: TGTGCCAGCAGTTTAGGGGGGTATGAGACTGAAGCTTTCTTT.

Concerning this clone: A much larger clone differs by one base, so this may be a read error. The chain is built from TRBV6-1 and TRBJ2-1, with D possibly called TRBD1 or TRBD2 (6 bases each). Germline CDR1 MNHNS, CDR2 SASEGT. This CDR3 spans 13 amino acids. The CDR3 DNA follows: TGCGCCAGCAGTGAAGGGGGGTACAATGAGCAGTTCTTC. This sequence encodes CASSEGGYNEQFF.

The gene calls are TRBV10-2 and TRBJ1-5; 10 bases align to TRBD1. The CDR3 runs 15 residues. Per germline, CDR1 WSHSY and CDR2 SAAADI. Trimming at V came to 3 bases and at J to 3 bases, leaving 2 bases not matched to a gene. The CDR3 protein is CASSDGTGDNQPQHF. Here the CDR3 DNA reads TGCGCCAGCAGTGATGGGACAGGGGACAATCAGCCCCAGCATTTT.

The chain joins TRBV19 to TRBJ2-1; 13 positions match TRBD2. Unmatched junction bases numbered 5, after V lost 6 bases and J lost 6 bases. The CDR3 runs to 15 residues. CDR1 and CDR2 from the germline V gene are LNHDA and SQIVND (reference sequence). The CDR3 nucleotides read TGTGCCAGTAGGCGACTAGCGGGAGGCTCCAATGAGCAGTTCTTC. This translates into CASRRLAGGSNEQFF. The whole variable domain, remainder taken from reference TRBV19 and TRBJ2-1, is DGGITQSPKYLFRKEGQNVTLSCEQNLNHDAMYWYRQDPGQGLRLIYYSQIVNDFQKGDIAEGYSVSREKKESFPLTVTSAQKNPTAFYLCASRRLAGGSNEQFFGPGTRLTVL.

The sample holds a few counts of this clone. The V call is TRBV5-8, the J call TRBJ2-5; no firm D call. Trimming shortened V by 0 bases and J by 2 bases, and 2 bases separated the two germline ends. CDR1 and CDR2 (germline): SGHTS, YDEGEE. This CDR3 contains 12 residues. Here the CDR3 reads CASSLVQETQYF. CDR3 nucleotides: TGTGCCAGCAGCTTGGTACAAGAGACCCAGTACTTC.

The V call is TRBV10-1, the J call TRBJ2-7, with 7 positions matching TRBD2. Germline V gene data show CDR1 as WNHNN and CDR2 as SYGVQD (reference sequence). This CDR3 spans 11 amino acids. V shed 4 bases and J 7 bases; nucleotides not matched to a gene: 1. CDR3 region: CASSAGGEQYF. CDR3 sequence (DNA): TGCGCCAGCAGTGCGGGAGGTGAGCAGTACTTC.

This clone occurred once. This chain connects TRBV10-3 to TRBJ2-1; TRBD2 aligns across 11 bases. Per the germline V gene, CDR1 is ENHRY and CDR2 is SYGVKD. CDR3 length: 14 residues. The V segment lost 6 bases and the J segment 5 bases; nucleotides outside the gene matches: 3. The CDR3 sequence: CAIRVAGGDNEQFF. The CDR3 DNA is TGTGCCATCAGAGTAGCGGGAGGGGACAATGAGCAGTTCTTC.

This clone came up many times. The DNA for the CDR3 is TGTGCCAGCAGCCCGGGGGTGACGGGGTTCCTAGCCAAAAACATTCAGTACTTC. Translation gives CASSPGVTGFLAKNIQYF. The rearrangement links TRBV28 to TRBJ2-4; the D gene is possibly TRBD2 (6 bases). This CDR3 has 18 amino acids. Germline assignment: CDR1 MDHEN and CDR2 SYDVKM. V lost 6 bases, J lost 0 bases, and 21 bases lay in between.

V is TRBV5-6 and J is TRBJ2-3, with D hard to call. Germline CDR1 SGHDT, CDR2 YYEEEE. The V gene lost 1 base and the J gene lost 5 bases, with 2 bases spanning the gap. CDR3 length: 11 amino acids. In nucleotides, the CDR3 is TGTGCCAGCAGCTTGCTAGATACGCAGTATTTT. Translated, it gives CASSLLDTQYF.

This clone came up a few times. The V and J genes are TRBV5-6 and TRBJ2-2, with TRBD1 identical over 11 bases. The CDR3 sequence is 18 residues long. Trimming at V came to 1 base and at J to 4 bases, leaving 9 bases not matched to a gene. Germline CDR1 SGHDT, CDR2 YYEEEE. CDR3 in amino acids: CASSLLIGQGASTGELFF. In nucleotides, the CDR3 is TGTGCCAGCAGCTTGTTGATTGGACAGGGGGCAAGCACCGGGGAGCTGTTTTTT. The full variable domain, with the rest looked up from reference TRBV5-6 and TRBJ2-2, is DAGVTQSPTHLIKTRGQQVTLRCSPKSGHDTVSWYQQALGQGPQFIFQYYEEEERQRGNFPDRFSGHQFPNYSSELNVNALLLGDSALYLCASSLLIGQGASTGELFFGEGSRLTVL.

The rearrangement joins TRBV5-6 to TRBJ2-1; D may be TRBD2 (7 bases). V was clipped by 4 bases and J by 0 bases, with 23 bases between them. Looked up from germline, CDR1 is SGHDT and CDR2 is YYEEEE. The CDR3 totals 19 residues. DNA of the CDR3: TGTGCCAGCAGCAACCTGATGGGGGGGCTTACCAGCTCCTACAATGAGCAGTTCTTC. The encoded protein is CASSNLMGGLTSSYNEQFF.

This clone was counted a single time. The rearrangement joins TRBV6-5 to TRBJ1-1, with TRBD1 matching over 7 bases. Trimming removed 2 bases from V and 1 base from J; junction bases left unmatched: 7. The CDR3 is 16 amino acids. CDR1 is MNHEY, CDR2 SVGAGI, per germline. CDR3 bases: TGTGCCAGCAGTTACCGGACCGGGACAGAGAACACTGAAGCTTTCTTT. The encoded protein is CASSYRTGTENTEAFF.